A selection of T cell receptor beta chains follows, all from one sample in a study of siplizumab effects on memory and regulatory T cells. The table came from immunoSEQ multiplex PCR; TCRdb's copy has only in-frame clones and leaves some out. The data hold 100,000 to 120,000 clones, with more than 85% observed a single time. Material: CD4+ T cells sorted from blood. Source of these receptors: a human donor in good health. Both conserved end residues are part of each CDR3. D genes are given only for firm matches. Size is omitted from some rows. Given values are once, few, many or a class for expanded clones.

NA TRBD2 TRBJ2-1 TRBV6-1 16 CASSEQGSGGYNEQFF TGTGCCAGCAGTGAACAGGGTAGCGGGGGTTACAATGAGCAGTTCTTC
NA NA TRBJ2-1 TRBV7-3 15 CASSLSPTSYNEQFF TGTGCCAGCAGCCTTTCTCCTACGTCCTACAATGAGCAGTTCTTC
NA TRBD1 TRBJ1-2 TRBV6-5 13 CASSLPGGHGYTF TGTGCCAGCAGCCTCCCAGGGGGCCATGGCTACACCTTC
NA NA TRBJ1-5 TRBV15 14 CATSRETGNQPQHF TGTGCCACCAGCAGAGAGACGGGTAATCAGCCCCAGCATTTT
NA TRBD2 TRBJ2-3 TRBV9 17 CASSVDGLALGTDTQYF TGTGCCAGCAGCGTAGATGGACTAGCGTTGGGGACAGATACGCAGTATTTT
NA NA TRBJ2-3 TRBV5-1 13 CASSLGGSDTQYF TGCGCCAGCAGCTTGGGGGGGTCAGATACGCAGTATTTT
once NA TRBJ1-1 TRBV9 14 CASSVAPANTEAFF TGTGCCAGCAGCGTAGCCCCGGCGAACACTGAAGCTTTCTTT
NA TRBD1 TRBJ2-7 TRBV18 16 CASSPGEWTGDYEQYF TGTGCCAGCTCACCCGGGGAGTGGACAGGGGACTACGAGCAGTACTTC
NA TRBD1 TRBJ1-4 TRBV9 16 CASSPHLGTGNEKLFF TGTGCCAGCAGCCCCCATTTGGGGACAGGGAATGAAAAACTGTTTTTT
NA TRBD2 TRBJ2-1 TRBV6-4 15 CASRREGSSYNEQFF TGTGCCAGCAGACGGGAGGGATCTTCCTACAATGAGCAGTTCTTC
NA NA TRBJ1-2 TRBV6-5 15 CASSYLARVGAGYTF TGTGCCAGCAGTTACTTAGCCAGGGTTGGTGCTGGCTACACCTTC
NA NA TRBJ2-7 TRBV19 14 CASSIRGSIYEQYF TGTGCCAGTAGTATAAGAGGGTCGATCTACGAGCAGTACTTC
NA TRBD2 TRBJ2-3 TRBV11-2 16 CASSLSSGRGGNTQYF TGTGCCAGCAGCTTATCTAGCGGGAGGGGTGGGAATACGCAGTATTTT
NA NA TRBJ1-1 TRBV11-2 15 CASSFLGAMNTEAFF TGTGCCAGCAGCTTTTTGGGGGCGATGAACACTGAAGCTTTCTTT
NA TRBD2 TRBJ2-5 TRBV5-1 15 CASSLVAGGGETQYF TGCGCCAGCAGCTTGGTAGCGGGAGGAGGGGAGACCCAGTACTTC
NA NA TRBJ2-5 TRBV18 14 CASSPPVPMETQYF TGTGCCAGCTCACCACCGGTGCCTATGGAGACCCAGTACTTC
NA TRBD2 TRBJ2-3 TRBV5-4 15 CASRRGLALADTQYF TGTGCCAGCAGGCGGGGACTAGCGTTAGCAGATACGCAGTATTTT